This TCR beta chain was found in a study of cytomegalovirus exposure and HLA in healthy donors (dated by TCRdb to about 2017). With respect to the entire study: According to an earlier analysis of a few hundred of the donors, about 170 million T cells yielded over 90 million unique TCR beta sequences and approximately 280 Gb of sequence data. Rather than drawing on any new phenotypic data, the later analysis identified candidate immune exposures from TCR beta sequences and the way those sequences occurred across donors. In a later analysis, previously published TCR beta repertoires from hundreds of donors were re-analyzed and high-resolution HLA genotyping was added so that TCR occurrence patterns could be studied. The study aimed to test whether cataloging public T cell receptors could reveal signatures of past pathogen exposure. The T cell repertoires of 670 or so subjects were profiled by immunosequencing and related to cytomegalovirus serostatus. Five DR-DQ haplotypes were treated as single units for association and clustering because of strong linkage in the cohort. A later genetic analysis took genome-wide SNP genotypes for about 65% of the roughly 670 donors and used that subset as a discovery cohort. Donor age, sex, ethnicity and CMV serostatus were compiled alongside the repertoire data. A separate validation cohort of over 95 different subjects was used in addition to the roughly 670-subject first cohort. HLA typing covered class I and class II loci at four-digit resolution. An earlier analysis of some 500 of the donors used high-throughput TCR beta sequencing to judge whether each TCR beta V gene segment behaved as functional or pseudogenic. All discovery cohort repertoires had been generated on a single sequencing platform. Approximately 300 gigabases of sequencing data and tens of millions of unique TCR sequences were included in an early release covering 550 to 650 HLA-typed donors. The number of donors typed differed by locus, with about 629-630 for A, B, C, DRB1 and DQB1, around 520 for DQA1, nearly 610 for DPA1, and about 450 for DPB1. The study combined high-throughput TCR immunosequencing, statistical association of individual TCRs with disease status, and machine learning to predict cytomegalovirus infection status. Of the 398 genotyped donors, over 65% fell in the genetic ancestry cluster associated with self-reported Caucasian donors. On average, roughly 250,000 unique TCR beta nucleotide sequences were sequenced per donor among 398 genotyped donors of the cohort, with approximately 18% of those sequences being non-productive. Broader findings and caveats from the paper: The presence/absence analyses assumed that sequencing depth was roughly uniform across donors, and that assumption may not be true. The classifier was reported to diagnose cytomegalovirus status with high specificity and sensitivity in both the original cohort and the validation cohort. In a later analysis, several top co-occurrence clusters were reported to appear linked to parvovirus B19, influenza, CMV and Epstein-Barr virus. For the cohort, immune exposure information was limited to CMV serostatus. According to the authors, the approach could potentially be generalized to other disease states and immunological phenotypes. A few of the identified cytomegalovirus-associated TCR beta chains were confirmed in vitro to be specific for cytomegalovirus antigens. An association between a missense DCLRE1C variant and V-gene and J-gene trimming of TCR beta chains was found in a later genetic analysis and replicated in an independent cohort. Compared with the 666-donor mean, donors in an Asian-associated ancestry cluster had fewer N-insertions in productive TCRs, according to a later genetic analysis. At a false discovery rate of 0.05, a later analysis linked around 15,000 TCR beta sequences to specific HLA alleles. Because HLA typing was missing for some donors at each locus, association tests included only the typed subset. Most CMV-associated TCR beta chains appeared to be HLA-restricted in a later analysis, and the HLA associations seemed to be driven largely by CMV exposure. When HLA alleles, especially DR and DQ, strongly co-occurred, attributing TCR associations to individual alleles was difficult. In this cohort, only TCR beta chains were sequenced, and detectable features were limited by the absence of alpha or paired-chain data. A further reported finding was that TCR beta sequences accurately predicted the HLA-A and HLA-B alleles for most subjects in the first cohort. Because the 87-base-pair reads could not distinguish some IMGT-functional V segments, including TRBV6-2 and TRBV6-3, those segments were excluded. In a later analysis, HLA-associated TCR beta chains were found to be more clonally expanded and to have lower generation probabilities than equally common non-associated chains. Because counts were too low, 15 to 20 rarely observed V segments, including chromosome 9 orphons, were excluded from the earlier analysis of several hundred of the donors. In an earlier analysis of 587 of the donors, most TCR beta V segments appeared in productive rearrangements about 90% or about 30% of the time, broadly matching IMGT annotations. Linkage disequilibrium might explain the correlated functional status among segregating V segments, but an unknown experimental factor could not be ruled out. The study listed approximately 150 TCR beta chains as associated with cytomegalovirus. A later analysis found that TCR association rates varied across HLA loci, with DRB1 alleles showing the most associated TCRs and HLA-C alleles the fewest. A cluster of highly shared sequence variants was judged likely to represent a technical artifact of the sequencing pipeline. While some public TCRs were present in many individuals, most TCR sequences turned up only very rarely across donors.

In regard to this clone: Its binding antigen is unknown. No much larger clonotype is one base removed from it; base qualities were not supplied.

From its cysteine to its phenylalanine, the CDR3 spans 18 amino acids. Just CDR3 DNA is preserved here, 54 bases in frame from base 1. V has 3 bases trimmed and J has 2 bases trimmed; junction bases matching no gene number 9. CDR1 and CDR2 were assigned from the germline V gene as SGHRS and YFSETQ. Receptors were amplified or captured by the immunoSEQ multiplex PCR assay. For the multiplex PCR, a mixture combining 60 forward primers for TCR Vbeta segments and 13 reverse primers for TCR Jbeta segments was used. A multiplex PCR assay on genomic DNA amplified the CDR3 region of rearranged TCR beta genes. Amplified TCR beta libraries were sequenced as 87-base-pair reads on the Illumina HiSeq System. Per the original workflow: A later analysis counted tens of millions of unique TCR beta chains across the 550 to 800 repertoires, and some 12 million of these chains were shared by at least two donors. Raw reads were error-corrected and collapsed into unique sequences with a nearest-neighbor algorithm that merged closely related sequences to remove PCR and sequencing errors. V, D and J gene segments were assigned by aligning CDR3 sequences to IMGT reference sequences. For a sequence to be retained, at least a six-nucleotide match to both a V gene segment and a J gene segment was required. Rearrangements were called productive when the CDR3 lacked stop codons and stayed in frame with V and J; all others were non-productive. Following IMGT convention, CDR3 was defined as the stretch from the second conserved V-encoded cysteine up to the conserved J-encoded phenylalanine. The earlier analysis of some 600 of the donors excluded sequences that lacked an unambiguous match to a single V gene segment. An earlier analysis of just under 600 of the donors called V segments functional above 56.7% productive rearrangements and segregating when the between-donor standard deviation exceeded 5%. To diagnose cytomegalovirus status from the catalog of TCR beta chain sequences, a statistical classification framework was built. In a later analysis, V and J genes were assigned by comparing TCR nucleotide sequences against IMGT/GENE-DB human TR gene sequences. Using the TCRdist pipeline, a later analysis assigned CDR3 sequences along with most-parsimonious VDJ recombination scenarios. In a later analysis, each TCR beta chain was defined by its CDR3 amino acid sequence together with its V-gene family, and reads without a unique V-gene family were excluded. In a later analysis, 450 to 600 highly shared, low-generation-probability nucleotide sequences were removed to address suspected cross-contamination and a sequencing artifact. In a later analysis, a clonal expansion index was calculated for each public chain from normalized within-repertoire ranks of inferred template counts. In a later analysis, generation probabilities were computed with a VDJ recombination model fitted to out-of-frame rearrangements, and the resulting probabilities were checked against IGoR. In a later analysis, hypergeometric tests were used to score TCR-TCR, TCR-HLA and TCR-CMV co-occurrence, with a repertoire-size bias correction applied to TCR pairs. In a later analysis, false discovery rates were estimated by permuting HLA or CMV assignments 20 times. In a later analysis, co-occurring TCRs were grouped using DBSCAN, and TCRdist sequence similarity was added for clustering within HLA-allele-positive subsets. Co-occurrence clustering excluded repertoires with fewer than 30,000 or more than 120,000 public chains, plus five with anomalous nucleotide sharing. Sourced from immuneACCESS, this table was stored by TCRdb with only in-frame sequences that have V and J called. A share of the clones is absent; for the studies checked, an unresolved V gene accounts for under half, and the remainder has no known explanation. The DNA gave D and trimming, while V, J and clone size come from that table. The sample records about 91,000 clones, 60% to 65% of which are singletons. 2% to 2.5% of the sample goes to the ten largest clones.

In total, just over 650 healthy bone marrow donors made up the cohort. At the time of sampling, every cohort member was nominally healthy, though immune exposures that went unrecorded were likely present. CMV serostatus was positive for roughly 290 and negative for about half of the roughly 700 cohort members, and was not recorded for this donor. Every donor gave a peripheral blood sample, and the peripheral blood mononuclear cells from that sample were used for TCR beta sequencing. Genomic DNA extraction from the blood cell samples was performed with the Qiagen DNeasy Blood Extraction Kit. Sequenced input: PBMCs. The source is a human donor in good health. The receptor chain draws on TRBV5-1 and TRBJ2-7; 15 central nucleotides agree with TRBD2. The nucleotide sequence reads TGCGCCAGCAGCTCCTGGACTAGCGGGGGGGCTTTTGCCTACGAGCAGTACTTC. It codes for CASSSWTSGGAFAYEQYF. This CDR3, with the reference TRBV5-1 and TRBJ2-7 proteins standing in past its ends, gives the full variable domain KAGVTQTPRYLIKTRGQQVTLSCSPISGHRSVSWYQQTPGQGLQFLFEYFSETQRNKGNFPGRFSGRQFSNSRSEMNVSTLELGDSALYLCASSSWTSGGAFAYEQYFGPGTRLTVT.